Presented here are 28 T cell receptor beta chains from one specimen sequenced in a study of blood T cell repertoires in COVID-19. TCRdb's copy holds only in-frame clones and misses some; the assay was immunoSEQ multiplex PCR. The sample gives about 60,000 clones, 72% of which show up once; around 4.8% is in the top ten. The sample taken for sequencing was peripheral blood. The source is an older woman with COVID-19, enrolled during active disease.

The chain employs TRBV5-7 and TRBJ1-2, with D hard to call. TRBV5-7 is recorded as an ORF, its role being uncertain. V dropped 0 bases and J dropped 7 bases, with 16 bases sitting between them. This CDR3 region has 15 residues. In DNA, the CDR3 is TGTGCCAGCAGCTTGGAAGCGGCCAAGGGAACTGGCTACACCTTC. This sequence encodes CASSLEAAKGTGYTF.

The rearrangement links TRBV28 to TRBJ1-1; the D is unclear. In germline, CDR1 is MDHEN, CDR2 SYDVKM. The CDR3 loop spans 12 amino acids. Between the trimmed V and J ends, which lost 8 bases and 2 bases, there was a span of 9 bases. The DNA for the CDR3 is TGTGCCAGCGCTGGGCCTAACACTGAAGCTTTCTTT. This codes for CASAGPNTEAFF. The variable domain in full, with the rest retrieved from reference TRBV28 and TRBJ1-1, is DVKVTQSSRYLVKRTGEKVFLECVQDMDHENMFWYRQDPGLGLRLIYFSYDVKMKEKGDIPEGYSVSREKKERFSLILESASTNQTSMYLCASAGPNTEAFFGQGTRLTVV.

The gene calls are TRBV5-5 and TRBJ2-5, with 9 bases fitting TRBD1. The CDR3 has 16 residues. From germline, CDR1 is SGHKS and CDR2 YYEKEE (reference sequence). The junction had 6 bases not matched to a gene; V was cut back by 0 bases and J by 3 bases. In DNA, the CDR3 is TGTGCCAGCAGCTTGGGGGACAGGGTCCCCGAAGAGACCCAGTACTTC. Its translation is CASSLGDRVPEETQYF. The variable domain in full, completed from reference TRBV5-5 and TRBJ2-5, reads DAGVTQSPTHLIKTRGQQVTLRCSPISGHKSVSWYQQVLGQGPQFIFQYYEKEERGRGNFPDRFSARQFPNYSSELNVNALLLGDSALYLCASSLGDRVPEETQYFGPGTRLLVL.

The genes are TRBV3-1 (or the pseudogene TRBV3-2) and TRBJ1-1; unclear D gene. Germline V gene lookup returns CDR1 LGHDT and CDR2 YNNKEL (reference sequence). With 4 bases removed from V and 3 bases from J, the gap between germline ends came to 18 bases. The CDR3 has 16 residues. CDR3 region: CASSLTGVHGYTEAFF. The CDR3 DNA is TGTGCCAGCAGCCTTACCGGGGTGCATGGGTACACTGAAGCTTTCTTT.

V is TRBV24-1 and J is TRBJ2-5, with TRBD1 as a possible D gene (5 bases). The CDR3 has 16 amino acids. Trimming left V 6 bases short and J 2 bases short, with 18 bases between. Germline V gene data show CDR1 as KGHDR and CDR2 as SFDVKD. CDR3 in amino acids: CATSPKGRRPQETQYF. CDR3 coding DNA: TGTGCCACCAGTCCAAAGGGGCGACGGCCACAAGAGACCCAGTACTTC.

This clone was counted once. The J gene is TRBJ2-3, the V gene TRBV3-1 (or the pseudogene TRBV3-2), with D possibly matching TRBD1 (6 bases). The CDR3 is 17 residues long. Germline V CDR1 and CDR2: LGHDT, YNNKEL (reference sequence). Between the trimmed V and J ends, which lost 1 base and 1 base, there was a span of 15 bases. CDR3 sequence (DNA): TGTGCCAGCAGCCAAGCGGACAGCGCTTTAGGCACAGATACGCAGTATTTT. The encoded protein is CASSQADSALGTDTQYF.

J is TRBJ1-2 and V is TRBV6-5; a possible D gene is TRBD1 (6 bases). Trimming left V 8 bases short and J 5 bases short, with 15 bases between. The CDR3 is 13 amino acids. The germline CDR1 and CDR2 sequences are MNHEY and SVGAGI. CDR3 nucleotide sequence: TGTGCCAGCTCTAACAAGGGGGGGTATGGCTACACCTTC. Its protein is CASSNKGGYGYTF.

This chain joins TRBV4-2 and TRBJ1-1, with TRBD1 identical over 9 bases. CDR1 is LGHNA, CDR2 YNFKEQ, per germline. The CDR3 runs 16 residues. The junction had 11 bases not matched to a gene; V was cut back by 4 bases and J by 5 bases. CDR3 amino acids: CASSPYWTGVETEAFF. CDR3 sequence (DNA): TGTGCCAGCAGCCCTTACTGGACAGGGGTAGAGACTGAAGCTTTCTTT.

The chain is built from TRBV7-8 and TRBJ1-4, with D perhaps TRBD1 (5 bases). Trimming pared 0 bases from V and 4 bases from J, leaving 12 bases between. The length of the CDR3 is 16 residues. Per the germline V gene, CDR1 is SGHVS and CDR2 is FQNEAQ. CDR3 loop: CASSLALRGSNEKLFF. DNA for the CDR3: TGTGCCAGCAGCTTAGCTCTAAGGGGTAGTAATGAAAAACTGTTTTTT.

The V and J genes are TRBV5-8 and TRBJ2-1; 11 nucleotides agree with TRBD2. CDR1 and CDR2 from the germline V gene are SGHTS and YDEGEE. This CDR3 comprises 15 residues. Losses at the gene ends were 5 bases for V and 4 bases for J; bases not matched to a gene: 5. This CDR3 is CASRIAGGLYNEQFF. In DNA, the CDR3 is TGTGCCAGCAGGATAGCGGGAGGGCTATACAATGAGCAGTTCTTC.

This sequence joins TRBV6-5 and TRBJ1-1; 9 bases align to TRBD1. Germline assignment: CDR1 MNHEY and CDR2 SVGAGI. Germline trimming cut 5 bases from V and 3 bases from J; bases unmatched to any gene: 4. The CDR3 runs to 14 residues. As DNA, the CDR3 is TGTGCCAGCAGTCTTCGGACAGGGGACACTGAAGCTTTCTTT. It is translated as CASSLRTGDTEAFF.

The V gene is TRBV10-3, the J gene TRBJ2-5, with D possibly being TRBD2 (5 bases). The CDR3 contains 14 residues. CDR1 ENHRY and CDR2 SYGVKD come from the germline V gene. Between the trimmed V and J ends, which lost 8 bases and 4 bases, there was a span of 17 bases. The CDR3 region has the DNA TGTGCCATCGCCCGCGGAGGTGATGGAGAGACCCAGTACTTC. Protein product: CAIARGGDGETQYF.

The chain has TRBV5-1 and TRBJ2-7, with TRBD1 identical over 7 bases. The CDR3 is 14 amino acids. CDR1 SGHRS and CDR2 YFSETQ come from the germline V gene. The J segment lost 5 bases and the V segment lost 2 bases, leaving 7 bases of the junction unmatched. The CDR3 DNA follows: TGCGCCAGCAGCTTTGCGACAGGGACACACGAGCAGTACTTC. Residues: CASSFATGTHEQYF.

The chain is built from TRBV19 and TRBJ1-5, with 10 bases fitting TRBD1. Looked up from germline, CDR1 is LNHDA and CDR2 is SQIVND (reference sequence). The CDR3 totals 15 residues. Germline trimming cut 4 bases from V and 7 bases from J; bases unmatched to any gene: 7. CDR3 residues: CASSTRQGARQPQHF. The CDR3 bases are TGTGCCAGTAGTACGAGACAGGGGGCCAGGCAGCCCCAGCATTTT.

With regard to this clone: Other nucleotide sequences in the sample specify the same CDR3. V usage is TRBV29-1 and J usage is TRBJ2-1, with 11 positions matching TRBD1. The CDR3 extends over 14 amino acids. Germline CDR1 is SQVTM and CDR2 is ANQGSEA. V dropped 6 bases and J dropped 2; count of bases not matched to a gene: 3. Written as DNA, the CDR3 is TGCAGCGTGGGGGACAGGGGGACCTACAATGAGCAGTTCTTC. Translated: CSVGDRGTYNEQFF.

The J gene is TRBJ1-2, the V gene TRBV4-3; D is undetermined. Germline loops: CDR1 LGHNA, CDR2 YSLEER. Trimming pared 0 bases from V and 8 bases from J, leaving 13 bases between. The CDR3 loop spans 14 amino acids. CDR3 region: CASSQDFSGWGYTF. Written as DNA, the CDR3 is TGCGCCAGCAGCCAAGATTTTTCGGGGTGGGGCTACACCTTC.

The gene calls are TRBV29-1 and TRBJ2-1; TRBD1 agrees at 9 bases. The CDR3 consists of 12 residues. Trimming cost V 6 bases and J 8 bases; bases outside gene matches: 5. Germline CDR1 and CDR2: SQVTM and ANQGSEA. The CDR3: CSVGTGLDEQFF. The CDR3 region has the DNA TGCAGCGTCGGGACAGGGTTGGATGAGCAGTTCTTC.

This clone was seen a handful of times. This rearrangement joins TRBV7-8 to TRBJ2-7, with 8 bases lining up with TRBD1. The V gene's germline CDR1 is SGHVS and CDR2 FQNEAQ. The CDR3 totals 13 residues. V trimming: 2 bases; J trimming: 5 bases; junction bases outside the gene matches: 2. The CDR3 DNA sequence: TGTGCCAGCAGCTTAACGACAGGGGACGAGCAGTACTTC. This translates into CASSLTTGDEQYF.

The CDR3 loop is CASSSHGTGVKETQYF. The CDR3 region has the DNA TGTGCCAGCAGCTCACATGGGACAGGGGTGAAAGAGACCCAGTACTTC. The chain uses TRBV7-9 and TRBJ2-5; 10 bases line up with TRBD1. Germline CDR1 reads SEHNR; CDR2 reads FQNEAQ (reference sequence). V lost 4 bases, J lost 3 bases, and 8 bases stayed unmatched. The CDR3 is 16 amino acids.

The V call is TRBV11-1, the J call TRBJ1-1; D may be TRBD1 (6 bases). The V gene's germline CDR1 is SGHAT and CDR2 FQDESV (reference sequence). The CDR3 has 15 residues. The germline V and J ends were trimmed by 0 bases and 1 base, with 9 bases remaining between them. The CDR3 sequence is CASSLAQGTNTEAFF. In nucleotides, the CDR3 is TGTGCCAGCAGCTTAGCGCAGGGGACGAACACTGAAGCTTTCTTT.

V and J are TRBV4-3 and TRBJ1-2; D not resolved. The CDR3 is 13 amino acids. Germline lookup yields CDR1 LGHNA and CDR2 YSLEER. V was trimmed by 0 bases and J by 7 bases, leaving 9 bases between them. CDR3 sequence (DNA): TGCGCCAGCAGCCAAGAGGCATATTCTGGCTACACCTTC. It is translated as CASSQEAYSGYTF.

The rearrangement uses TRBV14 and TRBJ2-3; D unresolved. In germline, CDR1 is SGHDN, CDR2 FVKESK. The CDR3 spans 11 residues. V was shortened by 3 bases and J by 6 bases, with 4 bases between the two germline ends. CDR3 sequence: CASSHLDTQYF. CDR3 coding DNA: TGTGCCAGCAGCCACCTCGATACGCAGTATTTT. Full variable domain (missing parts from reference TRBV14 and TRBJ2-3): EAGVTQFPSHSVIEKGQTVTLRCDPISGHDNLYWYRRVMGKEIKFLLHFVKESKQDESGMPNNRFLAERTGGTYSTLKVQPAELEDSGVYFCASSHLDTQYFGPGTRLTVL.

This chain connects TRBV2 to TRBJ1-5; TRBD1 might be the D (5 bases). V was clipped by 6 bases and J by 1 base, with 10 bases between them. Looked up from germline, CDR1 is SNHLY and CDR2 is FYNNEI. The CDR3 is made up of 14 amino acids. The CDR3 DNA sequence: TGTGCCAGCAGACAGCAGGGCAGCAATCAGCCCCAGCATTTT. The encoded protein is CASRQQGSNQPQHF.

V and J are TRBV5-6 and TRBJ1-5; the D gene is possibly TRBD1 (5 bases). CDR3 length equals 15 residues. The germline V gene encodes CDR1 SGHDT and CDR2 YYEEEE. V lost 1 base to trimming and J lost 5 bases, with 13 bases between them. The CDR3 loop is CASSLFVQGDQPQHF. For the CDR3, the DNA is TGTGCCAGCAGCTTGTTTGTCCAGGGTGATCAGCCCCAGCATTTT. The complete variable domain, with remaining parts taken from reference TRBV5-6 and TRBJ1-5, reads DAGVTQSPTHLIKTRGQQVTLRCSPKSGHDTVSWYQQALGQGPQFIFQYYEEEERQRGNFPDRFSGHQFPNYSSELNVNALLLGDSALYLCASSLFVQGDQPQHFGDGTRLSIL.

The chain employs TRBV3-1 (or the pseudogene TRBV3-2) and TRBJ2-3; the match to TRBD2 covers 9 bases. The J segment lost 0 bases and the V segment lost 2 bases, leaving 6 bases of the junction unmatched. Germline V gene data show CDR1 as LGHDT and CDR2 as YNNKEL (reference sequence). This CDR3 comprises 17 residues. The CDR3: CASSQRGLATSTDTQYF. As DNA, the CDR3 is TGTGCCAGCAGCCAACGCGGACTAGCGACTAGCACAGATACGCAGTATTTT.

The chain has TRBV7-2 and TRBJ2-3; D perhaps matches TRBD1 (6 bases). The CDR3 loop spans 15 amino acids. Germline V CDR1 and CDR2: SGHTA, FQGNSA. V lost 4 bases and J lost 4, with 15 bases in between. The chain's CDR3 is CASSSSDRRADTQYF. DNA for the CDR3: TGTGCCAGCAGCTCCTCCGACAGGCGGGCAGATACGCAGTATTTT.

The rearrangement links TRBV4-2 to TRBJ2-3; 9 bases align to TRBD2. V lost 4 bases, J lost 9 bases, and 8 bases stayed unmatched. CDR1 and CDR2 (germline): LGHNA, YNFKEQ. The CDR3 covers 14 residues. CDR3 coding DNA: TGTGCCAGCAGCCCTGGACTAGCGAGTGTCACGCAGTATTTT. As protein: CASSPGLASVTQYF.

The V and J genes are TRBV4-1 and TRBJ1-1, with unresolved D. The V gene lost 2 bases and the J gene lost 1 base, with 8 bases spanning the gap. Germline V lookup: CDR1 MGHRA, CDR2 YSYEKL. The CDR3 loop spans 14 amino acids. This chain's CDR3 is CASSQLSRNTEAFF. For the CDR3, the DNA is TGCGCCAGCAGCCAACTATCTAGGAACACTGAAGCTTTCTTT.